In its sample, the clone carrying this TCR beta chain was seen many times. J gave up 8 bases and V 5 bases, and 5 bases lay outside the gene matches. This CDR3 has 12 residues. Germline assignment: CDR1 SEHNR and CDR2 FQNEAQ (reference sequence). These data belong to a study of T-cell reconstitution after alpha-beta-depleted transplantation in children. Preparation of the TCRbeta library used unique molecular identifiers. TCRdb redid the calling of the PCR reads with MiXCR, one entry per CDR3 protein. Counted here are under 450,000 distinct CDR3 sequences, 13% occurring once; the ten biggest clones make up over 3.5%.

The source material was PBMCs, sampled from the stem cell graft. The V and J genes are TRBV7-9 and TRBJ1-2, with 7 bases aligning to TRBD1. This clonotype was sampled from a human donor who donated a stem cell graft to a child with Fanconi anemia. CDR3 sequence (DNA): TGTGCCAGCAGCCCCAGACAGGGAGGCTACACCTTC. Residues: CASSPRQGGYTF.